These T cell receptor beta chains were read from a single sample in a study of Graves' ophthalmopathy and Graves' hyperthyroidism. A single record per CDR3 protein comes from TCRdb applying MiXCR to the multiplex PCR reads. There are a few hundred thousand distinct CDR3 sequences in the sample; about 35% occur only once, and less than 4.5% lies in the top ten. Specimen: peripheral blood or thyroid tissue (not recorded which). All receptors derive from an adult man with Graves' hyperthyroidism. The CDR3 runs from the conserved cysteine through the conserved F or W. The order of the fields is clone size, D gene, J gene, V gene, CDR3 protein, CDR3 DNA. A D gene is named only where the DNA matches it firmly. A clone size is listed for some rows: how often the clone was seen (once, few, many), or a class if it is expanded.

many	.	TRBJ1-2	TRBV15	CATRQDYGYTF	TGTGCCACCCGACAGGACTATGGCTACACCTTC
many	TRBD1	TRBJ2-2	TRBV7-2	CASSNKGAQGANTGELFF	TGTGCCAGCAGCAATAAGGGGGCACAGGGGGCAAATACCGGGGAGCTGTTTTTT
many	.	TRBJ1-4	TRBV12-3/TRBV12-4	CASTSGGEKLFF	TGTGCCAGCACTAGTGGAGGGGAAAAACTGTTTTTT
few	.	TRBJ1-4	TRBV20-1	CSASQGSNEKLFF	TGCAGTGCTTCCCAGGGGAGCAATGAAAAACTGTTTTTT
.	TRBD2	TRBJ2-7	TRBV7-6	CASPTSGGVDEQYF	TGTGCCAGCCCTACTAGCGGGGGGGTTGATGAGCAGTACTTC
many	.	TRBJ1-2	TRBV5-5	CASSQTENYGYTF	TGTGCCAGCAGCCAGACAGAAAACTATGGCTACACCTTC
many	TRBD1	TRBJ2-5	TRBV12-3/TRBV12-4	CASSLGDSPQETQYF	TGTGCCAGCAGTTTAGGGGACAGCCCCCAAGAGACCCAGTACTTC
many	TRBD1	TRBJ2-2	TRBV15	CATSRDRVPGTGPNTGELFF	TGTGCCACCAGCAGAGATCGAGTTCCCGGGACAGGTCCGAACACCGGGGAGCTGTTTTTT
.	.	TRBJ2-7	TRBV7-2	CASRRGGAGDEQYF	TGTGCCAGCCGTAGAGGGGGGGCAGGGGACGAGCAGTACTTC
many	.	TRBJ2-7	TRBV20-1	CSARDLNSGPYEQYF	TGCAGTGCTAGAGATCTGAATAGCGGTCCCTACGAGCAGTACTTC
.	TRBD1	TRBJ2-1	TRBV20-1	CSASQGAVYNEQFF	TGCAGTGCTAGTCAGGGGGCCGTCTACAATGAGCAGTTCTTC
.	.	TRBJ1-1	TRBV4-1	CASSQGVTLNEAFF	TGCGCCAGCAGCCAAGGGGTGACTCTTAACGAAGCTTTCTTT
.	.	TRBJ1-3	TRBV9	CASSVARQMNTIYF	TGTGCCAGCAGCGTAGCACGACAGATGAACACCATATATTTT
.	TRBD2	TRBJ2-1	TRBV2	CASRTNMGLAQRNEQFF	TGTGCCAGCAGAACGAACATGGGACTAGCGCAAAGAAATGAGCAGTTCTTC
many	.	TRBJ2-5	TRBV13	CASSLAGRQGETQYF	TGTGCCAGCAGCTTAGCCGGCAGGCAGGGAGAGACCCAGTACTTC
.	TRBD1	TRBJ2-5	TRBV29-1	CSVEDGTGGRETQYF	TGCAGCGTTGAAGACGGGACAGGGGGCAGGGAGACCCAGTACTTC
many	.	TRBJ2-7	TRBV29-1	CSVGDATYEQYF	TGCAGCGTGGGGGACGCCACCTACGAGCAGTACTTC
.	.	TRBJ2-5	TRBV9	CASGPRISGSGETQYF	TGTGCCAGCGGCCCTCGGATTAGCGGTTCTGGGGAGACCCAGTACTTC
.	TRBD1	TRBJ1-1	TRBV5-1	CASSPGPGGDTEAFF	TGCGCCAGCAGCCCCGGCCCAGGGGGTGACACTGAAGCTTTCTTT
few	.	TRBJ2-7	TRBV29-1	CSVESPSSSYEQYF	TGCAGCGTTGAGTCGCCTAGCAGCTCCTACGAGCAGTACTTC
.	TRBD1	TRBJ1-4	TRBV10-3	CAISDPGTGDRGKLFF	TGTGCCATCAGTGATCCCGGGACAGGGGATCGGGGAAAACTGTTTTTT
many	TRBD1	TRBJ1-6	TRBV15	CATSGYDRVGSPLHF	TGTGCCACCAGCGGCTACGACAGGGTTGGATCACCCCTCCACTTT
many	.	TRBJ2-5	TRBV11-2	CASSFQEAQYF	TGTGCCAGCAGCTTTCAAGAGGCCCAGTACTTC
.	.	TRBJ2-1	TRBV24-1	CATSDLTGQDEQFF	TGTGCCACCAGTGATTTGACAGGGCAGGATGAGCAGTTCTTC
.	TRBD1	TRBJ2-1	TRBV29-1	CSAGQGGNEQFF	TGCAGCGCGGGACAGGGGGGCAATGAGCAGTTCTTC
many	TRBD1	TRBJ1-2	TRBV10-3	CAISSGTGGPNYGYTF	TGTGCCATCAGTTCCGGGACAGGGGGACCTAACTATGGCTACACCTTC
.	TRBD2	TRBJ2-1	TRBV11-2	CASRGGRAGEQFF	TGTGCCAGCAGAGGCGGGAGGGCGGGTGAGCAGTTCTTC
few	TRBD1	TRBJ1-1	TRBV7-9	CASSEQGPTEAFF	TGTGCCAGCAGCGAACAGGGGCCCACTGAAGCTTTCTTT
.	.	TRBJ2-7	TRBV11-2	CASSSQAIEQYF	TGTGCCAGCAGCTCCCAAGCTATTGAGCAGTATTTC
many	.	TRBJ1-5	TRBV25-1	CASSEPGSNQPQHF	TGTGCCAGCAGTGAACCTGGTAGCAATCAGCCCCAGCATTTT
many	.	TRBJ1-4	TRBV20-1	CSARRGPTNEKLFF	TGCAGTGCTAGGCGGGGGCCAACTAATGAAAAACTGTTTTTT
.	TRBD2	TRBJ2-3	TRBV7-2	CASSLGTSPYF	TGTGCCAGCAGCCTAGGGACTAGCCCGTATTTT
many	.	TRBJ2-7	TRBV20-1	CSALRWADTYEQYF	TGCAGTGCTCTTCGGTGGGCGGATACCTACGAGCAGTACTTC
many	TRBD1	TRBJ1-1	TRBV3-1	CASSHGTGDTEAFF	TGTGCCAGCAGCCATGGTACAGGGGACACTGAAGCTTTCTTT
many	.	TRBJ1-6	TRBV7-9	CASSLEYSPLHF	TGTGCCAGCAGCTTAGAGTACTCACCCCTCCACTTT
many	.	TRBJ2-2	TRBV5-6	CASADWGGELFF	TGTGCCAGCGCAGACTGGGGCGGGGAGCTGTTTTTT
.	.	TRBJ2-7	TRBV19	CASSIIGPVSSYEQYF	TGTGCCAGTAGTATAATTGGGCCTGTGAGCTCCTACGAGCAGTACTTC
few	.	TRBJ2-7	TRBV14	CAGSQDRGKMYEQYF	TGTGCCGGCAGCCAAGACCGGGGGAAGATGTACGAGCAGTACTTC
.	.	TRBJ2-1	TRBV7-9	CASRAGGSSYNEQFF	TGTGCCAGCAGAGCTGGCGGTAGCTCCTACAATGAGCAGTTCTTC
.	TRBD1	TRBJ1-1	TRBV29-1	CSVGTSGQGRIPNTEAFF	TGCAGCGTGGGGACTAGCGGACAGGGAAGGATCCCGAACACTGAAGCTTTCTTT
many	TRBD1	TRBJ1-6	TRBV7-8	CASSFKTLGTGGSPLHF	TGTGCCAGCAGCTTTAAGACCCTCGGGACAGGAGGTTCACCCCTCCACTTT
.	TRBD1	TRBJ2-5	TRBV24-1	CATSRTGETQYF	TGTGCCACCAGCCGGACAGGGGAGACCCAGTACTTC
.	TRBD2	TRBJ2-2	TRBV2	CASRVGLAGSAGELFF	TGTGCCAGCAGGGTAGGACTAGCGGGATCTGCGGGGGAGCTGTTTTTT
many	.	TRBJ2-7	TRBV20-1	CSVPGTISYEQYF	TGCAGTGTCCCCGGGACAATCTCCTACGAGCAGTACTTC
once	.	TRBJ2-7	TRBV15	CATSRWETDTGEQYF	TGTGCCACCAGCAGATGGGAGACAGACACCGGGGAGCAGTACTTC
many	TRBD1	TRBJ1-1	TRBV15	CATSRDRQGADTEAFF	TGTGCCACCAGCAGGGATAGACAGGGGGCGGACACTGAAGCTTTCTTT
many	.	TRBJ1-2	TRBV4-1	CASSQTSNYGYTF	TGCGCCAGCAGCCAAACTTCTAACTATGGCTACACCTTC
few	TRBD1	TRBJ2-5	TRBV24-1	CATGGQNSDWETQYF	TGTGCCACCGGGGGACAGAACAGTGATTGGGAGACCCAGTACTTC
.	.	TRBJ1-2	TRBV7-8	CASSELPGGDGYTF	TGTGCCAGCAGTGAATTGCCAGGCGGGGATGGCTACACCTTC
once	TRBD1	TRBJ1-2	TRBV6-4	CASSDRVGKGAVYGYTF	TGTGCCAGCAGTGACAGAGTCGGTAAGGGGGCGGTCTATGGCTACACCTTC
many	.	TRBJ1-1	TRBV7-2	CASSLAAAVYEAFF	TGTGCCAGCAGCTTAGCGGCGGCGGTCTATGAAGCTTTCTTT
.	TRBD1	TRBJ1-1	TRBV10-3	CAIGTVILNTEAFF	TGTGCCATTGGGACAGTAATATTGAACACTGAAGCTTTCTTT
many	TRBD2	TRBJ2-7	TRBV7-8	CASSLAQVAGGIRDYEQYF	TGTGCCAGCAGCTTAGCGCAGGTAGCGGGAGGGATACGAGACTACGAGCAGTACTTC
many	TRBD1	TRBJ1-2	TRBV20-1	CSVQGARGYTF	TGCAGTGTTCAGGGGGCTCGGGGCTACACCTTC
.	TRBD2	TRBJ2-3	TRBV15	CATSRDRPGAGGFLADTQYF	TGTGCCACCAGCAGAGATCGACCGGGTGCGGGAGGGTTCTTAGCAGATACGCAGTATTTT
many	TRBD1	TRBJ1-6	TRBV6-6	CASSYGIGQGGGSPLHF	TGTGCCAGCAGTTACGGGATAGGACAGGGTGGAGGTTCACCCCTCCACTTT
many	.	TRBJ2-7	TRBV11-1	CASSLSSSVDEQYF	TGTGCCAGCAGCTTATCTTCTTCGGTCGACGAGCAGTACTTC
few	.	TRBJ1-1	TRBV29-1	CSVGNLGTEAFF	TGCAGCGTTGGAAATTTAGGGACAGAAGCTTTCTTT